This TCR beta chain was observed in a study of T cell clones after liver transplantation. Clones were read by immunoSEQ multiplex PCR, and TCRdb kept only the in-frame ones, dropping some. The sample has about 7,900 clones, about four fifths seen once. A note on this clone: Its antigen is undetermined.

CDR3 length: 17 residues. The junction had 4 bases not matched to a gene; V was cut back by 3 bases and J by 1 base. Germline V gene sequence: CDR1 MDHEN, CDR2 SYDVKM. Study results and caveats: The donor-reactive repertoire was only partly measurable in two subjects, lacking donor cells.

Source: CD8+ T cells from blood, taken before liver transplant. The rearrangement joins TRBV28 to TRBJ2-2; 11 bases agree with TRBD2. This receptor was obtained from a human donor who received a liver transplant. CDR3 DNA sequence: TGTGCCAGCAGTTTCCCGACTAGCGGGGTGAACACCGGGGAGCTGTTTTTT. Its translation: CASSFPTSGVNTGELFF.